Listed below are T cell receptor beta chains from one sample, sequenced in a study of beta chain features in type 1 diabetes. Method: immunoSEQ multiplex PCR; TCRdb's copy keeps in-frame clones and lacks some. The sample yields around 200,000 clones, about an eighth seen once. Sequenced input: central memory CD4+ T cells from blood. Every receptor here comes from a woman aged 18-29 years in good health. Each CDR3 is given with its conserved first and last residue.

V: TRBV5-1
J: TRBJ2-7
CDR3: CASSSPPGSYEQYF

V: TRBV5-3
J: TRBJ2-6
CDR3: CASQRRQDFSGANVLTF

V: TRBV15
J: TRBJ1-1
CDR3: CATSRDGGGRLAFF

V: TRBV7-2
J: TRBJ2-2
CDR3: CASSPGQSNTGELFF

V: TRBV25-1
J: TRBJ1-1
CDR3: CASSGFRSNTEAFF

V: TRBV19
J: TRBJ2-4
CDR3: CASSIVQAGNIQYF

V: TRBV7-2
J: TRBJ1-1
CDR3: CASSSQGGTEAFF

V: TRBV10-3
J: TRBJ2-7
CDR3: CAISESGGGPHEQYF

V: TRBV4-1
J: TRBJ2-1
CDR3: CASSLRMGLAGPSYNEQFF

V: TRBV18
J: TRBJ2-3
CDR3: CASSPAGPDTQYF

V: TRBV5-1
J: TRBJ2-7
CDR3: CASSFPGLGTYEQYF

V: TRBV28
J: TRBJ1-2
CDR3: CASSFSVRGYGYTF

V: TRBV10-3
J: TRBJ2-5
CDR3: CATADSTSGETQYF

V: TRBV23-1
J: TRBJ1-5
CDR3: CASTQSRVCNQPQHF

V: TRBV6-1
J: TRBJ1-5
CDR3: CASSGERTGIQPQHF

V: TRBV12-5
J: TRBJ1-1
CDR3: CASATDPGFSEAFF

V: TRBV6-1
J: TRBJ2-1
CDR3: CASSEWQRELGDEQFF

V: TRBV5-8
J: TRBJ2-1
CDR3: CASSLGHPYNEQFF

V: TRBV4-3
J: TRBJ1-2
CDR3: CASSQDRGSHGYGYTF

V: TRBV29-1
J: TRBJ1-1
CDR3: CSVGRGQGRTEAFF

V: TRBV6-5
J: TRBJ1-2
CDR3: CASSGGALSWGYTF

V: TRBV7-8
J: TRBJ1-5
CDR3: CASSFLGRGDQPQHF

V: TRBV25-1
J: TRBJ2-1
CDR3: CASSELGGLAGNNEQFF

V: TRBV19
J: TRBJ1-2
CDR3: CASSGTGYGYGYTF

V: TRBV13
J: TRBJ1-2
CDR3: CASSLGGLNYGYTF

V: TRBV7-2
J: TRBJ1-5
CDR3: CASSGVQGNQPQHF

V: TRBV28
J: TRBJ2-3
CDR3: CASSSIAGATDTQYF

V: TRBV4-3
J: TRBJ2-1
CDR3: CASSQAGSYNEQFF

V: TRBV7-2
J: TRBJ2-3
CDR3: CASSQPREKDTQYF

V: TRBV6-5
J: TRBJ1-2
CDR3: CASSYLQGLRGYTF

V: TRBV29-1
J: TRBJ1-2
CDR3: CSVPMTGGFRGYTF

V: TRBV6-5
J: TRBJ1-4
CDR3: CASSYSAGEKLFF

V: TRBV30
J: TRBJ2-3
CDR3: CAWKRDRGHDTQYF

V: TRBV9
J: TRBJ1-1
CDR3: CASSARQGGNTEAFF

V: TRBV30
J: TRBJ2-5
CDR3: CAWSRDYGWETQYF

V: TRBV5-4
J: TRBJ2-7
CDR3: CASSLSSGSSYEQYF

V: TRBV9
J: TRBJ2-7
CDR3: CASSMGGIYEQYF

V: TRBV18
J: TRBJ1-1
CDR3: CASSPPAGRNTEAFF

V: TRBV11-2
J: TRBJ2-4
CDR3: CASSLEGGNIQYF

V: TRBV28
J: TRBJ2-7
CDR3: CASTGTAFYEQYF

V: TRBV7-6
J: TRBJ1-5
CDR3: CASSAQDRPYQPQHF

V: TRBV28
J: TRBJ2-3
CDR3: CASSEGQGWTDTQYF